The 5 T cell receptor beta chains below were found in one sample sequenced in a study of shared clonotypes between healthy human individuals. The repertoire was sequenced with immunoSEQ multiplex PCR; TCRdb's copy has only in-frame clones and lacks some. This sample carries more than 2,000,000 clones, around nine tenths of them seen once, and the ten largest clones take about 0.13%. The sequencing input was naive CD4+ T cells sorted from blood. The subset was: CD45RA+ positively selected. The receptors were sampled from a man aged 18 to 29 in good health.

About this clone itself: Different DNA sequences within this sample yield the same CDR3. The chain is built from TRBV19 and TRBJ2-3; tentatively, D is TRBD1 or TRBD2 (5 bases each). This CDR3 has 13 amino acids. V lost 9 bases to trimming and J lost 1 base, with 11 bases between them. CDR1 is LNHDA and CDR2 is SQIVND in the germline V gene (reference sequence). The CDR3 sequence is CASRRGGTDTQYF. DNA of the CDR3: TGTGCCAGCCGACGAGGGGGCACAGATACGCAGTATTTT.

The CDR3 nucleotides are TGTGCCAGCAGCCTACCCTACGAGCAGTACTTC. It encodes CASSLPYEQYF. The chain employs TRBV6-1 and TRBJ2-7; D is ambiguous. The CDR3 is 11 amino acids. V lost 6 bases and J lost 2, with 5 bases in between. CDR1 is MNHNS and CDR2 is SASEGT in the germline V gene.

The J gene is TRBJ2-1, the V gene TRBV7-2; TRBD2 matches at 14 bases. Germline-derived CDR1 and CDR2 are SGHTA and FQGNSA. Trimming cost V 0 bases and J 10 bases; bases outside gene matches: 5. This CDR3 is built from 16 residues. CDR3 loop: CASSLATSGGAFEQFF. The CDR3 DNA reads as TGTGCCAGCAGCTTAGCGACTAGCGGGGGGGCTTTCGAGCAGTTCTTC. Filled out from reference TRBV7-2 and TRBJ2-1, the complete variable domain reads GAGVSQSPSNKVTEKGKDVELRCDPISGHTALYWYRQSLGQGLEFLIYFQGNSAPDKSGLPSDRFSAERTGGSVSTLTIQRTQQEDSAVYLCASSLATSGGAFEQFFGPGTRLTVL.

This clone was recorded once. Other DNA sequences from this sample encode an identical CDR3 as well. V gene TRBV27 combines with J gene TRBJ2-6, with D unclear. From germline, CDR1 is MNHEY and CDR2 SMNVEV (reference sequence). The CDR3 is 13 amino acids. V gave up 6 bases and J gave up 1 base, with 4 bases separating them. The CDR3 DNA reads as TGTGCCAGCAGGGGATCTGGGGCCAACGTCCTGACTTTC. It translates to CASRGSGANVLTF.

This clone has just a few counts. V gene TRBV21-1 combines with J gene TRBJ1-1. TRBV21-1 is designated a pseudogene. This CDR3 comprises 17 residues. CDR3 nucleotides: TGTGCCAGCAGCGAGGGTGCCCCGTACTTTATGAACACTGAAGCTTTCTTT. This gives the protein CASSEGAPYFMNTEAFF.